Listed below are T cell receptor beta chains from one sample, sequenced in a study of regulatory T cells in long-lasting Graves disease. TCRdb used MiXCR to reprocess the multiplex PCR reads, holding one entry per CDR3 protein. The table records roughly 360,000 distinct CDR3 sequences, around 23% of them present only once. The material was peripheral blood mononuclear cells (PBMCs), obtained when the disease was refractory, from a patient treated with antithyroid drugs. The receptors shown here come from a woman aged 40 to 55 with Graves disease. CDR3s include the opening cysteine and the closing phenylalanine or tryptophan. A D gene is named only where the DNA matches it firmly. Not every row has a clone size; where given, it reads once, few, many or a size class.

TRBV5-8	TRBD1	TRBJ2-7	.	CASSPPGGGYSYEQYF	TGTGCCAGCAGCCCCCCAGGGGGCGGGTACTCCTACGAGCAGTACTTC
TRBV28	.	TRBJ1-5	many	CASSWTITSNQPQHF	TGTGCCAGCAGTTGGACAATAACTAGCAATCAGCCCCAGCATTTT
TRBV6-1	.	TRBJ1-5	.	CASTRGGSSMSNQPQHF	TGTGCCAGCACTAGAGGAGGCAGCAGTATGAGCAATCAGCCCCAGCATTTT
TRBV24-1	TRBD1	TRBJ2-7	once	CATSDSGAGGEEQYF	TGTGCCACCAGTGACTCCGGGGCAGGGGGCGAGGAGCAGTACTTC
TRBV10-3	.	TRBJ2-1	.	CAISESGRDNEQFF	TGTGCCATCAGTGAGTCCGGGCGGGACAATGAGCAGTTCTTC
TRBV11-2	.	TRBJ1-4	many	CASSPQWGSGKLFF	TGTGCCAGCAGCCCTCAATGGGGTTCCGGAAAACTGTTTTTT
TRBV19	.	TRBJ1-1	few	CASSRGFAGGNTEAFF	TGTGCCAGTAGTAGGGGGTTCGCGGGAGGGAACACTGAAGCTTTCTTT
TRBV5-1	TRBD1	TRBJ2-7	.	CASSSGQNLGEQYF	TGCGCCAGCAGCTCGGGACAGAATTTGGGCGAGCAGTACTTC
TRBV5-1	TRBD1	TRBJ2-7	many	CASSEDRDREQYF	TGCGCCAGCAGCGAAGACAGGGACCGCGAGCAGTACTTC
TRBV7-3	.	TRBJ1-2	many	CASSPRGITHGYTF	TGTGCCAGCAGCCCACGAGGGATTACCCATGGCTACACCTTC